This T cell receptor beta chain derives from a study of blood T cell repertoires in COVID-19. Study as a whole: PBMCs, B-cell-depleted T cells, or T cells provided the cDNA or gDNA that made up the material.

Participants' reported clinical history set cohort assignment. Method: immunoSEQ multiplex PCR; TCRdb's copy keeps in-frame clones and lacks some. The sample includes approximately 280,000 clones, roughly nine tenths of them seen just once. This clone showed up just a few times. Germline CDR1 MNHEY, CDR2 SVGAGI. V was pared by 7 bases and J by 4 bases, with 8 bases between. This CDR3 is 12 amino acids long. This chain uses TRBV6-5 with TRBJ2-1; D not resolved. The sequence was collected from a middle-aged woman who had recovered from COVID-19. Sequencing was done on a sample of PBMCs or T cells enriched from blood (not recorded which). Here the CDR3 reads CASNAGYNEQFF. In DNA, the CDR3 is TGTGCCAGCAATGCAGGATACAATGAGCAGTTCTTC.